One sample yielded the 11 T cell receptor beta chains listed below, sequenced in a study of esophageal squamous cell carcinoma under preoperative chemotherapy. One entry per CDR3 protein results from TCRdb running MiXCR on the PCR reads. The table lists about 15,000 distinct CDR3 sequences, roughly 60% of them singletons. Stated time point: before preoperative PTX-NDP chemotherapy. This material was acquired from a patient given preoperative chemotherapy. The receptors come from a human donor with esophageal squamous cell carcinoma. The donor label of this sample is uncertain.

A few counts support this clonotype. The chain combines TRBV7-2 with TRBJ2-1; TRBD2 matches at 16 bases. V was clipped by 2 bases and J by 5 bases; unmatched bases: 9. The CDR3 runs 19 residues. Germline V gives CDR1 SGHTA, CDR2 FQGNSA. CDR3 DNA: TGTGCCAGCAGCTTACCGGGACTAGCGGGAGGGTTCCCCCACAATGAGCAGTTCTTC. Its translation: CASSLPGLAGGFPHNEQFF.

Remarks on this clonotype: As the CDR3 is not closed by the conserved phenylalanine or tryptophan, this likely results from a read error. The limits of the CDR3 on the DNA are not certain, so only TCRdb's listed CDR3 is given. CDR3 sequence reads: CASSGREGGPSPYNEQFFGP. This chain links TRBV6-1 with TRBJ2-6; TRBD1 is the table's D call and was not checked against the DNA. Germline V gene lookup returns CDR1 MNHNS and CDR2 SASEGT. The CDR3 is made up of 20 amino acids, end residues included.

V usage is TRBV6-5 and J usage is TRBJ2-1; D may be TRBD1 (5 bases). In germline, CDR1 is MNHEY, CDR2 SVGAGI. With 0 bases removed from V and 3 bases from J, the gap between germline ends came to 9 bases. The CDR3 is 15 amino acids. CDR3 amino acids: CASSYSAQDYNEQFF. In DNA form, the CDR3 reads TGTGCCAGCAGTTACTCGGCACAGGACTACAATGAGCAGTTCTTC.

This clonotype was observed once. The chain links TRBV9 to TRBJ2-2; TRBD2 is a possible D gene (6 bases). The CDR3 contains 18 residues. Germline CDR1 SGDLS, CDR2 YYNGEE. The V end lost 0 bases, the J end lost 5 bases, and 20 bases lay between the germline ends. The CDR3 nucleotides are TGTGCCAGCAGCGTAGCGGGAGAGTTTCGGCGGAGTACCGGGGAGCTGTTTTTT. Protein: CASSVAGEFRRSTGELFF.

This clonotype was counted ten times or more. The chain uses TRBV6-5 and TRBJ2-6; 7 bases map to TRBD1. CDR1 and CDR2 from the germline V gene are MNHEY and SVGAGI. V dropped 4 bases and J dropped 4; count of bases not matched to a gene: 13. The CDR3 sequence is 18 residues long. In nucleotides, the CDR3 is TGTGCCAGCAGTTCCGACAGGGTGAATCTTCCCGGGGCCAACGTCCTGACTTTC. As protein: CASSSDRVNLPGANVLTF.

This chain links TRBV6-1 with TRBJ2-1; 10 bases are shared with TRBD2. The tail of the sequence fits TRBJ2-7 better, so the J call may be wrong. The germline V gene has CDR1 MNHNS and CDR2 SASEGT. The CDR3 loop spans 14 amino acids. CDR3 in amino acids: CASASGGDTNTQYF. Written as DNA, the CDR3 is TGTGCCAGCGCGAGCGGGGGGGACACAAATACGCAGTACTTC.

This sequence joins TRBV12-3 or TRBV12-4 and TRBJ2-1; 7 bases line up with TRBD2. The J call may be incorrect, as the DNA end agrees better with TRBJ2-4. The CDR3 is made up of 14 amino acids. CDR3 DNA: TGTGCCAGCAGGGGACTATCCCTCGGGGACATTCAGTACTTC. Its protein product is CASRGLSLGDIQYF.

In this sample, this clonotype turned up many times. J is TRBJ2-3 and V is TRBV12-5; D uncertain. This CDR3 spans 12 amino acids. V was shortened by 6 bases and J by 6 bases, with 10 bases between the two germline ends. The germline V gene has CDR1 LGHNT and CDR2 FRNRAP. The CDR3 region is CASGSLVDTQYF. The CDR3 nucleotides are TGTGCTAGTGGCTCTCTCGTGGATACGCAGTATTTT.

For this clonotype: This may be a read error: a much more frequent sequence differs by one nucleotide. The J gene is TRBJ2-1, the V gene TRBV6-1, with D perhaps matching TRBD2 (6 bases). The CDR3 is 14 amino acids. V shed 6 bases and J shed 10 bases, with 19 bases lying between them. CDR1 is MNHNS, CDR2 SASEGT, per germline. The CDR3 DNA reads as TGTGCCAGCAGGCCGGGGGACTCCTCCTACGAGCAGTTCTTC. Protein: CASRPGDSSYEQFF.

The CDR3 DNA follows: TGTGCCAGCAGTGGCACACAACACAAAGATACGCAGTACTTC. Its protein is CASSGTQHKDTQYF. The V gene is TRBV6-1, the J gene TRBJ2-3; D ambiguous. The assigned J gene may be wrong: the sequence end matches TRBJ2-7 better. CDR1 and CDR2 (germline): MNHNS, SASEGT. This CDR3 region has 14 residues.

The chain recombines TRBV6-1 with TRBJ1-1, with 9 bases fitting TRBD1. With V trimmed by 1 base and J by 5 bases, 2 bases remained unmatched. The CDR3 has 14 amino acids. CDR1 is MNHNS and CDR2 is SASEGT in the germline V gene. CDR3 coding DNA: TGTGCCAGCAGTGAAGGGACAGGGGAAACTGAAGCTTTCTTT. Translated, it gives CASSEGTGETEAFF.